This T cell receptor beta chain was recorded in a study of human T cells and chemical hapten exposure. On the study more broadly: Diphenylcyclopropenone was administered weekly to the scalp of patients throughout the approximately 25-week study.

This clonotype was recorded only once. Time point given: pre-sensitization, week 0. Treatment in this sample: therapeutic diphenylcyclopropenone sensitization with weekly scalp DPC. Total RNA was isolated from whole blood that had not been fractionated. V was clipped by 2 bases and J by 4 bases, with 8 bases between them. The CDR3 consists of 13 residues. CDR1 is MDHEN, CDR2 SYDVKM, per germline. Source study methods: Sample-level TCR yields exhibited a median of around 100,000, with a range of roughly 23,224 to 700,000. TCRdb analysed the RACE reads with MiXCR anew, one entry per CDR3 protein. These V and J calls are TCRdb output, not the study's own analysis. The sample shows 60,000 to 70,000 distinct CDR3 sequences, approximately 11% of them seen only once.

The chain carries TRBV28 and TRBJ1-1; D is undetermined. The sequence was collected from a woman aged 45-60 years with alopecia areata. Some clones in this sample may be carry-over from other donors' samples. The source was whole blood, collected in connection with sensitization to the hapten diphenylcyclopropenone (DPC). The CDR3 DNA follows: TGTGCCAGCAGTTTAAGGACGGGCACTGAAGCTTTCTTT. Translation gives CASSLRTGTEAFF.